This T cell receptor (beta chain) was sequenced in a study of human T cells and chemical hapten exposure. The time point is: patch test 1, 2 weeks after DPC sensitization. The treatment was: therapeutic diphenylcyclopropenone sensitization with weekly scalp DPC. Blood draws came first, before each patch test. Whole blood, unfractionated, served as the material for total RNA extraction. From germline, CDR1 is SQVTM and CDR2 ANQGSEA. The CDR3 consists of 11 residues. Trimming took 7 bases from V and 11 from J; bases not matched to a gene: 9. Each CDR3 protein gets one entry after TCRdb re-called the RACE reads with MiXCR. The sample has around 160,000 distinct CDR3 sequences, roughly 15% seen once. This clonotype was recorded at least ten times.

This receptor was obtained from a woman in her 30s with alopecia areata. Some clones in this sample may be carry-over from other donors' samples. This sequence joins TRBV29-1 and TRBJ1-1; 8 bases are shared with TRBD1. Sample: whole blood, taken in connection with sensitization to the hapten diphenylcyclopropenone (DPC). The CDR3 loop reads CSDTTGAGAFF. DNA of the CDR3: TGCAGCGACACGACAGGGGCGGGTGCTTTCTTT.